A single T cell receptor beta chain is shown here with its context. What it binds is unknown. The data were obtained in a study of blood T cells in healthy people across ages. Study findings and constraints: Donor CMV status, an unknown factor, possibly confounded changes in expanded clonotypes. Roughly linearly, TCR beta diversity per million T cells fell as age increased.

With a J-beta primer mix and a sample-barcoded 5' primer, a second PCR ran roughly 6 to 11 cycles. MiXCR, run by TCRdb on the 5' RACE reads, gives a single entry per CDR3 protein. The top ten hold 3% to 4% of the sample, which has 800,000 or so distinct CDR3 sequences, roughly 25% seen once. The CDR3 loop spans 15 amino acids. Germline values: CDR1 LNHNV, CDR2 YYDKDF (reference sequence). These data were likewise used in another study, on T cells of mothers and their children. From that report: It was observed that no persistent microchimeric T cell clones could be detected.

Material: blood. The receptor comes from a boy between 5 and 17 years old in good health. The V call is TRBV15, the J call TRBJ2-1, with 7 positions matching TRBD2. The last part of the DNA fits TRBJ2-7 better; the J call may be wrong. CDR3: CATSRVREDFYEQYF. CDR3 nucleotides: TGTGCCACCAGCAGAGTTCGGGAGGACTTCTACGAGCAGTACTTC.